Listed here are 19 T cell receptor beta chains from one sample, sequenced in a study of type 1 and type 2 diabetes patients. Amplification started from genomic DNA. The TCR beta CDR3 region was amplified using 30 forward and 13 reverse primers. TCRdb ran MiXCR on the multiplex PCR reads and lists one entry per CDR3 protein. The table includes fewer than 300,000 distinct CDR3 sequences, roughly 50% detected once. The sample was peripheral blood mononuclear cells (PBMCs). These receptors all come from a young man with type 2 diabetes.

This clonotype was seen a single time. The chain recombines TRBV2 with TRBJ2-1; 7 positions agree with TRBD2. The V gene's germline CDR1 is SNHLY and CDR2 FYNNEI. V dropped 5 bases and J dropped 15; count of bases not matched to a gene: 13. The CDR3 consists of 13 residues. CDR3 sequence reads: CASSPWTSAVWFF. DNA for the CDR3: TGTGCCAGCAGTCCCTGGACTAGTGCGGTTTGGTTCTTC. The whole variable domain, remainder taken from reference TRBV2 and TRBJ2-1, is EPEVTQTPSHQVTQMGQEVILRCVPISNHLYFYWYRQILGQKVEFLVSFYNNEISEKSEIFDDQFSVERPDGSNFTLKIRSTKLEDSAMYFCASSPWTSAVWFFGPGTRLTVL.

This clonotype was seen only a few times. This rearrangement joins TRBV24-1 to TRBJ2-3; the D is unclear. Trimming removed 1 base from V and 3 bases from J, with 4 bases in between. Germline V CDR1 and CDR2: KGHDR, SFDVKD. The CDR3 sequence is 13 residues long. In nucleotides, the CDR3 is TGTGCCACCAGTGATTTTGGGACAGATACGCAGTATTTT. This translates into CATSDFGTDTQYF.

To note about this clonotype: A read error is possible here, since a much larger clone lies one base away. The rearrangement uses TRBV25-1 and TRBJ2-7; 9 bases map to TRBD1. The CDR3 is 14 amino acids. From germline, CDR1 is MGHDK and CDR2 SYGVNS. The DNA of the CDR3 is TGTGCCGGCAGTGATTGGACAGGGGAGGACGAGCAGTACTTC. Its translation: CAGSDWTGEDEQYF.

This clonotype has a single count. This sequence joins TRBV6-2 or TRBV6-3 and TRBJ2-7; D may be TRBD2 (6 bases). V was clipped by 2 bases and J by 0 bases, with 23 bases between them. Germline CDR1 reads MNHEY; CDR2 reads SVGEGT. There are 19 residues in the CDR3. As DNA, the CDR3 is TGTGCCAGCAGTTACGGGTTCGAAGGAGCGGGCCTTAGCTCCTACGAGCAGTACTTC. Amino acids: CASSYGFEGAGLSSYEQYF.

A few counts support this clonotype. The V gene is TRBV12-3 or TRBV12-4, the J gene TRBJ2-6; perhaps D is TRBD1 or TRBD2 (6 bases each). V lost 7 bases, J lost 1 base, and 23 bases lay in between. CDR3 size: 19 residues. CDR3 protein: CASTPGGGGYESGANVLTF. CDR3 nucleotide sequence: TGTGCCAGCACCCCCGGTGGAGGGGGGTATGAGTCTGGGGCCAACGTCCTGACTTTC.

This chain joins TRBV19 and TRBJ2-1, with D maybe TRBD2 (6 bases). Trimming pared 0 bases from V and 3 bases from J, leaving 15 bases between. In germline, CDR1 is LNHDA, CDR2 SQIVND (reference sequence). The CDR3 is made up of 17 amino acids. The CDR3 sequence is CASSIDGGTVHYNEQFF. CDR3 DNA sequence: TGTGCCAGTAGTATAGACGGCGGGACGGTACACTACAATGAGCAGTTCTTC.

This chain uses TRBV6-2 or TRBV6-3 with TRBJ2-7, with TRBD2 matching over 7 bases. The J call is uncertain, as TRBJ2-5 better fits the DNA end. Germline-derived CDR1 and CDR2 are MNHEY and SVGEGT. The CDR3 length is 13 residues. This CDR3 is CASSPGGRQTQYF. CDR3 DNA sequence: TGTGCCAGCAGCCCCGGGGGGAGACAGACCCAGTACTTC.

The gene calls are TRBV7-3 and TRBJ2-1, with 13 bases lining up with TRBD2. From germline, CDR1 is SGHTA and CDR2 FQGTGA. The ends lost 5 bases at V and 10 bases at J; junction bases unmatched: 5. The CDR3 has 14 amino acids. Here the CDR3 DNA reads TGTGCCAGCAGCGAACCGACTAGCGGGAGGGAGCAGTTCTTC. Translation: CASSEPTSGREQFF.

This sequence joins TRBV2 and TRBJ1-1; D is uncertain. V lost 3 bases and J lost 8, with 13 bases in between. The germline CDR1 and CDR2 sequences are SNHLY and FYNNEI. The CDR3 loop spans 13 amino acids. Here the CDR3 DNA reads TGTGCCAGCAGTGATGGGAGAGAGGAGGAAGCTTTCTTT. Amino acid sequence: CASSDGREEEAFF.

This clonotype was counted a few times. The chain carries TRBV15 and TRBJ1-2; D uncertain. CDR1 is LNHNV, CDR2 YYDKDF, per germline (reference sequence). CDR3 length equals 14 residues. V lost 3 bases, J lost 4 bases, and 12 bases lay in between. CDR3 sequence: CATSSGWFGYGYTF. The CDR3, as DNA: TGTGCCACCAGCAGTGGATGGTTTGGCTATGGCTACACCTTC. Full variable domain (remainder filled in from reference TRBV15 and TRBJ1-2): DAMVIQNPRYQVTQFGKPVTLSCSQTLNHNVMYWYQQKSSQAPKLLFHYYDKDFNNEADTPDNFQSRRPNTSFCFLDIRSPGLGDTAMYLCATSSGWFGYGYTFGSGTRLTVV.

The V gene is TRBV20-1, the J gene TRBJ2-3; 9 positions match TRBD2. The CDR3 runs 14 residues. Germline CDR1 reads DFQATT; CDR2 reads SNEGSKA (reference sequence). Trimming at V came to 6 bases and at J to 7 bases, leaving 11 bases not matched to a gene. The CDR3 region is CSATLRREGHTQYF. CDR3 bases: TGCAGTGCAACCCTTAGGCGGGAGGGCCATACGCAGTATTTT.

This clonotype occurred a few times. Here the CDR3 reads CATSDPTEGLATQETQYF. Here the CDR3 DNA reads TGTGCCACCAGTGATCCAACGGAGGGACTAGCGACCCAAGAGACCCAGTACTTC. This sequence joins TRBV24-1 and TRBJ2-5; 10 bases align to TRBD2. Germline lookup yields CDR1 KGHDR and CDR2 SFDVKD. The CDR3 runs to 18 residues. J gave up 1 base and V 3 bases, and 10 bases lay outside the gene matches.

The chain recombines TRBV19 with TRBJ1-1; tentative D call: TRBD1 (5 bases). The CDR3 is 15 amino acids. Germline CDR1 is LNHDA and CDR2 is SQIVND (reference sequence). V was trimmed by 0 bases and J by 1 base, leaving 9 bases between them. The CDR3 region has the DNA TGTGCCAGTAGTATAGACCTGGGGGGGAACACTGAAGCTTTCTTT. This encodes CASSIDLGGNTEAFF.

Ten or more counts support this clonotype. The genes are TRBV10-3 and TRBJ2-7; the D gene could be TRBD1 or TRBD2 (5 bases each). Germline CDR1 ENHRY, CDR2 SYGVKD. This CDR3 is built from 13 residues. V lost 6 bases, J lost 0 bases, and 9 bases lay in between. The CDR3 DNA sequence: TGTGCCATCAGGGGACCGTCCTCCTACGAGCAGTACTTC. Protein sequence: CAIRGPSSYEQYF.

V usage is TRBV20-1 and J usage is TRBJ2-7, with D possibly TRBD2 on 6 matching bases. Trimming took off 5 bases at V and 2 bases at J, with 28 bases between the two ends. The germline V gene encodes CDR1 DFQATT and CDR2 SNEGSKA (reference sequence). The CDR3 is 18 residues long. The CDR3 loop is CSAPSHGGSGALTYEQYF. CDR3 sequence (DNA): TGCAGTGCTCCCTCACATGGGGGTAGCGGCGCCCTAACCTACGAGCAGTACTTC.

To note about this clonotype: A much larger clone differs from this one at a single base, so this may be a read error. The J gene is TRBJ1-2, the V gene TRBV30; no firm D call. Germline V gene sequence: CDR1 GTSNPN, CDR2 SVGIG (reference sequence). The CDR3 totals 12 residues. CDR3 sequence: CAWSIGHYSYTF. CDR3 nucleotides: TGTGCCTGGAGCATTGGTCACTATAGCTACACCTTC. Drawing the rest from reference TRBV30 and TRBJ1-2, the complete variable domain is SQTIHQWPATLVQPVGSPLSLECTVEGTSNPNLYWYRQAAGRGLQLLFYSVGIGQISSEVPQNLSASRPQDRQFILSSKKLLLSDSGFYLCAWSIGHYSYTFGSGTRLTVV.

As concerns this clonotype: This could be a read error, since a much larger clone is one nucleotide away. The V call is TRBV15, the J call TRBJ2-7; TRBD2 agrees at 8 bases. The CDR3 is 15 residues long. Trimming at V came to 8 bases and at J to 2 bases, leaving 11 bases not matched to a gene. Germline assignment: CDR1 LNHNV and CDR2 YYDKDF (reference sequence). CDR3 coding DNA: TGTGCCACCGGCCCTGGACTAGCTGGAACCTACGAGCAGTACTTC. It encodes CATGPGLAGTYEQYF.

This clonotype was observed a handful of times. The CDR3 nucleotides are TGCGCCAGGGGAGGGCATGAGCAGTTCTTC. Translation: CARGGHEQFF. The chain recombines TRBV10-1 with TRBJ2-1, with 7 nucleotides matching TRBD2. V gave up 9 bases and J gave up 8 bases; unmatched junction bases: 1. The CDR3 is 10 amino acids. Germline loops: CDR1 WNHNN, CDR2 SYGVQD (reference sequence).

Of note for this clonotype: This may stem from a read error, because a much larger clone lies one nucleotide away. The chain employs TRBV2 and TRBJ2-7, with TRBD1 identical over 8 bases. The CDR3 extends over 15 amino acids. Germline CDR1 SNHLY, CDR2 FYNNEI. V trimming: 2 bases; J trimming: 6 bases; junction bases outside the gene matches: 9. For the CDR3, the DNA is TGTGCCAGCAGTGAAATCGGTCCGACAGGGGTCGAGCAGTACTTC. It codes for CASSEIGPTGVEQYF. The full variable domain, in which reference TRBV2 and TRBJ2-7 provide the parts outside the CDR3, is EPEVTQTPSHQVTQMGQEVILRCVPISNHLYFYWYRQILGQKVEFLVSFYNNEISEKSEIFDDQFSVERPDGSNFTLKIRSTKLEDSAMYFCASSEIGPTGVEQYFGPGTRLTVT.